The entry that follows covers one T cell receptor (beta chain) sequence. Its cognate antigen is unknown. TCRdb's table, derived via immunoSEQ multiplex PCR, lists solely in-frame clones and lacks some. Of some 150,000 clones in the sample, 85% to 95% are singletons; the top ten hold under 6.5%. These data come from a study of T cell responses to AZD1222 COVID-19 vaccine. Whole-study findings and limits: All repertoire sampling was performed exclusively after the peak T cell response. Most donors were white British, females outnumbered males, and clonal diversity was possibly underestimated. Among those given AZD1222, only five to seven were seropositive at baseline.

CDR1 and CDR2 (germline): SGHRS, YFSETQ. CDR3 length: 15 residues. V lost 0 bases and J lost 7, with 11 bases in between. The receptor was isolated from an adult in good health. Sequenced material: peripheral blood, taken on day 0 of AZD1222 vaccination. The chain links TRBV5-1 to TRBJ1-6; D is unresolved. The DNA for the CDR3 is TGCGCCAGCAGCTTGGTCGAGCTAGGGAATTCACCCCTCCACTTT. This gives the protein CASSLVELGNSPLHF.